Reported below is one T cell receptor beta chain. In the authors' methods: Researchers report that nucleated cell counts were estimated from reference gene primer amplification. Method: immunoSEQ multiplex PCR; TCRdb's copy keeps in-frame clones and lacks some. V and J calls and clone size are copied from that table; D and trimming were computed from the DNA. Found here are some 150,000 clones, 70% to 85% of them singletons; the top ten hold approximately 6.6%. This entry comes from a study of blood T cell repertoires in COVID-19. Study as a whole: From the United States, Italy and Spain came samples of acute and convalescent COVID-19. Nucleic acid was either cDNA or gDNA, and it came from T cells, B-cell-depleted T cells, or PBMCs.

The germline V and J ends were trimmed by 0 bases and 11 bases, with 10 bases remaining between them. Looked up from germline, CDR1 is LGHDT and CDR2 is YNNKEL (reference sequence). The CDR3 totals 12 residues. The specimen was peripheral blood. This TCR was sampled from a human donor in a cohort sampled during active COVID-19. The chain couples TRBV3-1 (or the pseudogene TRBV3-2) to TRBJ2-5; D is unresolved. The CDR3 DNA sequence: TGTGCCAGCAGCCAAGAGCCAGATTTACAGTACTTC. Its protein product is CASSQEPDLQYF.